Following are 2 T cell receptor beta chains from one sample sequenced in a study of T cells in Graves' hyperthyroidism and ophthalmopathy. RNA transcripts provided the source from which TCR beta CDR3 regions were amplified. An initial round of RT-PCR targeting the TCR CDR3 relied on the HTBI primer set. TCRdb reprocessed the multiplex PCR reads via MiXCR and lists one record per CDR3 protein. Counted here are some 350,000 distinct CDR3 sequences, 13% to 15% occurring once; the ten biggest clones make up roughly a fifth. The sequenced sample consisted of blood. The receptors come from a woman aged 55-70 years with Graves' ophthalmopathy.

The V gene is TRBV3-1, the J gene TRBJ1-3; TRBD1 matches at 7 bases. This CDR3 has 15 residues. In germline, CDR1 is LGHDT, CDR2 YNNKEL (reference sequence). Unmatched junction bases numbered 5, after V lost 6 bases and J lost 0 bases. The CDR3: CASRPGQNSGNTIYF. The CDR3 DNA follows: TGTGCCAGCAGGCCGGGACAGAACTCTGGAAACACCATATATTTT.

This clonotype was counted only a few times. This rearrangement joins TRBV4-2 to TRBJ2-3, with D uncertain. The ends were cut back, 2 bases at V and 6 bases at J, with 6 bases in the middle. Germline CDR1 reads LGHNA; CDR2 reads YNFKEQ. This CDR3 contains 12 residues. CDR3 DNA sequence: TGTGCCAGCAGCCAAACTGCGGATACGCAGTATTTT. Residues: CASSQTADTQYF.